This entry features one T cell receptor (beta chain) sequence. Germline CDR1 and CDR2: SGHNT and YENEEA. This CDR3 region has 14 residues. This record comes from a study of technical replicates of blood from several donors. Profiling relied on immunoSEQ multiplex PCR, and the TCRdb table lists in-frame clones only, not all of them. The table shows 55,000 to 80,000 clones, with approximately 89% occurring only once. The V gene is TRBV11-3, the J gene TRBJ2-3; 8 positions match TRBD2. Sequences were obtained from PBMCs. This clonotype originated in a human donor in good health. Some clones in this sample may be carry-over from other donors' samples. CDR3 region: CPQLVSLAANTQYF. CDR3 bases: TGTCCGCAGCTAGTTTCACTAGCGGCGAATACGCAGTATTTT.